The 8 T cell receptor beta chains reported below all come from one sample, sequenced in a study of T-cell reconstitution after alpha-beta-depleted transplantation in children. The library targeted TCRbeta and was prepared with unique molecular identifiers. TCRdb itself ran the PCR reads through MiXCR, one entry per CDR3 protein. The table includes around 370,000 distinct CDR3 sequences, approximately 10% detected once. Source: PBMCs from the stem cell graft donor, taken from the stem cell graft. These receptors were collected from a human donor who donated a stem cell graft to a child with acute lymphoblastic leukemia.

This clonotype was seen many times. The CDR3 loop is CASSYAVGGGETQYF. CDR3 DNA sequence: TGTGCCAGCAGTTATGCTGTCGGGGGAGGGGAGACCCAGTACTTC. The chain joins TRBV6-5 to TRBJ2-5; TRBD2 matches 7 bases. This CDR3 is built from 15 residues. The germline V gene has CDR1 MNHEY and CDR2 SVGAGI. The trim removed 3 bases at V and 5 bases at J, leaving 9 bases unmatched.

This clonotype was found a few times. V gene TRBV6-7 combines with J gene TRBJ1-1; D unresolved. TRBV6-7 counts as an open reading frame of uncertain function. Trimming took off 0 bases at V and 1 base at J, with 6 bases between the two ends. CDR3 size: 14 residues. CDR3 loop: CASSYSGRNTEAFF. The CDR3 DNA is TGTGCCAGCAGTTACTCGGGCCGGAACACTGAAGCTTTCTTT.

The table lists this clonotype with many counts. The V gene is TRBV5-1, the J gene TRBJ1-5; no reliable D call. Deletions cut 8 bases from V and 4 bases from J, with 7 bases between. The CDR3 is 11 amino acids. Germline lookup yields CDR1 SGHRS and CDR2 YFSETQ. The CDR3 DNA is TGCGCCAGTCCGGCTAATCAGCCCCAGCATTTT. It encodes CASPANQPQHF.

In this sample, this clonotype turned up a few times. This chain uses TRBV20-1 with TRBJ2-1; D perhaps matches TRBD2 (5 bases). The CDR3 has 14 amino acids. Per the germline V gene, CDR1 is DFQATT and CDR2 is SNEGSKA (reference sequence). The ends were cut back, 2 bases at V and 5 bases at J, with 13 bases in the middle. The CDR3 nucleotides are TGCAGTGCTAGATTTGGGAGTATCGACAATGAGCAGTTCTTC. As protein: CSARFGSIDNEQFF.

This clonotype was found many times. V is TRBV7-9 and J is TRBJ2-5; 11 bases are a match to TRBD2. The CDR3 has 15 amino acids. Germline-derived CDR1 and CDR2 are SEHNR and FQNEAQ (reference sequence). With V trimmed by 4 bases and J by 5 bases, 6 bases remained unmatched. CDR3 residues: CASSYPGLAAETQYF. CDR3 nucleotide sequence: TGTGCCAGCAGCTATCCGGGACTAGCGGCTGAGACCCAGTACTTC.

V usage is TRBV7-2 and J usage is TRBJ2-3; D tentatively fits TRBD1 or TRBD2 (6 bases each). The V gene's germline CDR1 is SGHTA and CDR2 FQGNSA. The germline V and J ends were trimmed by 1 base and 11 bases, with 10 bases remaining between them. This CDR3 has 12 residues. This chain's CDR3 is CASSLGGGRQYF. CDR3 DNA: TGTGCCAGCAGCTTAGGAGGGGGGAGGCAGTATTTT.

This clonotype was recorded at least ten times. This rearrangement joins TRBV11-1 to TRBJ2-1; 14 bases are shared with TRBD2. With V trimmed by 5 bases and J by 8 bases, 5 bases remained unmatched. The CDR3 totals 15 residues. Germline CDR1 is SGHAT and CDR2 is FQDESV (reference sequence). CDR3 DNA: TGTGCCAGCAGCCCGCGGACTAGCGGGAGGCATGAGCAGTTCTTC. It codes for CASSPRTSGRHEQFF.

This clonotype came up a few times. J is TRBJ2-1 and V is TRBV14; D gene uncertain. The V gene lost 0 bases and the J gene lost 5 bases, with 14 bases spanning the gap. Germline CDR1 and CDR2: SGHDN and FVKESK. This CDR3 region has 16 residues. The chain's CDR3 is CASSQEVWRQHNEQFF. The CDR3 nucleotides are TGTGCCAGCAGCCAAGAGGTTTGGAGACAACACAATGAGCAGTTCTTC.